This note documents a single T cell receptor (beta chain) sequence. Its target is unknown. The data are from a study of shared clonotypes between healthy human individuals. Study-wide results and caveats: Naive subsets typically showed greater estimated richness than memory subsets.

The authors loaded about 200 ng DNA, 25,000 to 30,000 T cell genomes, into sorted-subset replicate PCRs. This table comes from immunoSEQ multiplex PCR, and its TCRdb copy is limited to in-frame clones, with some not included. The sample has 2,500,000 or so clones, more than 85% seen once. CDR3 size: 12 residues. CDR1 is SGHNT, CDR2 YENEEA, per germline. V shed 5 bases and J shed 5 bases, with 6 bases lying between them. The rearrangement links TRBV11-3 to TRBJ2-2, with D unresolved. The specimen was naive CD4+ T cells from PBMCs. Subset meaning: CD45RA+ positively selected. This clonotype was sampled from a man younger than 35 in good health. Some clones in this sample may be carry-over from other donors' samples. As DNA, the CDR3 is TGTGCCAGCAGCACCCAAACCGGGGAGCTGTTTTTT. Encoded protein: CASSTQTGELFF.